The 21 T cell receptor beta chains below come from one sample, sequenced in a study of identical twins. One entry per CDR3 protein results from TCRdb running MiXCR on the 5' RACE reads. The table has about 500,000 distinct CDR3 sequences, 14% seen once. The data were also submitted as part of a second study, on yellow fever vaccine responses in identical twins.

Sequenced sample: CD4+ T cells sorted from blood. The receptors derive from a woman aged 18-29 years in good health.

The rearrangement joins TRBV6-5 to TRBJ2-3; D is unclear. The V gene's germline CDR1 is MNHEY and CDR2 SVGAGI. CDR3 length: 17 residues. V lost 2 bases and J lost 4, with 19 bases in between. This chain's CDR3 is CASSYGPRASVADTQYF. The CDR3 DNA sequence: TGTGCCAGCAGTTACGGCCCACGGGCTAGTGTAGCAGATACGCAGTATTTT.

The chain recombines TRBV5-1 with TRBJ2-3; the D gene is possibly TRBD1 (7 bases). Germline V gene lookup returns CDR1 SGHRS and CDR2 YFSETQ. The CDR3 covers 16 residues. The V and J ends lost 6 bases and 6 bases respectively, with 23 bases between them. CDR3 coding DNA: TGCGCCAGCACGAATAGGGAGGAGGGGGCCTCGGATACGCAGTATTTT. This encodes CASTNREEGASDTQYF.

CDR3 protein: CASSVEGRETDTQYF. The CDR3 coding sequence is TGTGCCAGCAGTGTGGAGGGGCGGGAGACAGATACGCAGTATTTT. V and J are TRBV2 and TRBJ2-3; 7 bases map to TRBD2. From germline, CDR1 is SNHLY and CDR2 FYNNEI. Trimming took 4 bases from V and 3 from J; bases not matched to a gene: 7. This CDR3 region has 15 residues.

This clonotype was seen repeatedly, ten times or more. The chain links TRBV5-1 to TRBJ1-1, with D unclear. The CDR3 is 13 amino acids. Looked up from germline, CDR1 is SGHRS and CDR2 is YFSETQ. Trimming cost V 1 base and J 3 bases, with 7 bases left between them. The CDR3 is CASSLFGYTEAFF. In DNA, the CDR3 is TGCGCCAGCAGCTTGTTCGGTTACACTGAAGCTTTCTTT.

This clonotype occurred a few times. This chain links TRBV7-2 with TRBJ2-3, with 7 bases that match TRBD1. The germline CDR1 and CDR2 sequences are SGHTA and FQGNSA. The CDR3 contains 14 residues. J lost 1 base, V lost 6 bases, and 4 bases had no gene match. This CDR3 reads CASSRGQGTDTQYF. Here the CDR3 DNA reads TGTGCCAGCAGTCGTGGACAGGGCACAGATACGCAGTATTTT.

This clonotype was seen many times. The chain employs TRBV10-3 and TRBJ2-3; TRBD2 aligns across 12 bases. With V trimmed by 6 bases and J by 3 bases, 7 bases remained unmatched. CDR3 length: 16 residues. Germline V gene sequence: CDR1 ENHRY, CDR2 SYGVKD. The CDR3 nucleotides are TGTGCCATCAGGTCTGACGGACTAGCGGGAACAGATACGCAGTATTTT. Translating gives CAIRSDGLAGTDTQYF.

The sample holds a few counts of this clonotype. This chain joins TRBV6-2 or TRBV6-3 and TRBJ2-5; D remains unclear. V gave up 0 bases and J gave up 5 bases, with 13 bases separating them. This CDR3 comprises 15 residues. Germline-derived CDR1 and CDR2 are MNHEY and SVGEGT. CDR3: CASSYSPTNLETQYF. CDR3 nucleotides: TGTGCCAGCAGTTACTCTCCGACAAATCTGGAGACCCAGTACTTC.

This clonotype was seen a few times. The chain joins TRBV2 to TRBJ2-5; D possibly uses TRBD1 or TRBD2 (5 bases each). There are 14 residues in the CDR3. The V end was cut by 5 bases, the J end by 7 bases, with 17 bases between. The V gene's germline CDR1 is SNHLY and CDR2 FYNNEI. The DNA for the CDR3 is TGTGCCAGCAGTTCAGACGGAGCTGGGGGGACCCAGTACTTC. Amino acid sequence: CASSSDGAGGTQYF.

The chain employs TRBV6-1 and TRBJ1-5, with D hard to call. CDR3 size: 14 residues. V was pared by 8 bases and J by 4 bases, with 15 bases between. Per the germline V gene, CDR1 is MNHNS and CDR2 is SASEGT. The CDR3 spells CASSPGPSNQPQHF. The CDR3 DNA is TGTGCCAGCTCCCCAGGACCCAGTAATCAGCCCCAGCATTTT.

This clonotype was seen only a few times. CDR3 nucleotides: TGTGCCAGCAGTTACGCGGGAAGCCCCCCGTTCTTC. It encodes CASSYAGSPPFF. V gene TRBV6-2 or TRBV6-3 combines with J gene TRBJ2-1, with D possibly being TRBD2 (6 bases). CDR1 and CDR2 (germline): MNHEY, SVGEGT. The CDR3 has 12 residues. Trimming stripped 2 bases from V and 15 bases from J, with 14 bases between.

This clonotype has more than one count but fewer than ten. The V call is TRBV4-3, the J call TRBJ1-5; 8 nucleotides agree with TRBD1. Per the germline V gene, CDR1 is LGHNA and CDR2 is YSLEER. The CDR3 has 17 amino acids. V shed 1 base, J shed 2 bases, and the junction held 7 bases outside the gene matches. In nucleotides, the CDR3 is TGCGCCAGCAGCCAAGGCGGGACAGGCTGGGGCAATCAGCCCCAGCATTTT. Translating it yields CASSQGGTGWGNQPQHF.

This clonotype came up a few times. The chain couples TRBV18 to TRBJ2-7; D remains unclear. Germline V gives CDR1 KGHSH, CDR2 LQKENI. Trimming removed 6 bases from V and 3 bases from J, with 15 bases in between. This CDR3 region has 14 residues. The CDR3 spells CASSPTYQIYEQYF. The CDR3 region has the DNA TGTGCCAGCTCCCCGACGTATCAGATCTACGAGCAGTACTTC. The full variable domain, in which reference TRBV18 and TRBJ2-7 provide the parts outside the CDR3, is NAGVMQNPRHLVRRRGQEARLRCSPMKGHSHVYWYRQLPEEGLKFMVYLQKENIIDESGMPKERFSAEFPKEGPSILRIQQVVRGDSAAYFCASSPTYQIYEQYFGPGTRLTVT.

This clonotype was counted a few times. The chain couples TRBV27 to TRBJ2-7, with 7 bases matching TRBD2. The V gene's germline CDR1 is MNHEY and CDR2 SMNVEV (reference sequence). This CDR3 spans 15 amino acids. The J segment lost 0 bases and the V segment lost 3 bases, leaving 5 bases of the junction unmatched. The CDR3, as DNA: TGTGCCAGCAGTTTCGGGACTAACCTCTCCTACGAGCAGTACTTC. It codes for CASSFGTNLSYEQYF.

This clonotype was seen only a few times. V and J are TRBV2 and TRBJ2-1; 9 nucleotides line up with TRBD1. The junction had 4 bases not matched to a gene; V was cut back by 5 bases and J by 8 bases. Germline assignment: CDR1 SNHLY and CDR2 FYNNEI. The CDR3 loop spans 13 amino acids. The CDR3 DNA reads as TGTGCCAGCAGTCCGACAGGGGGTTATGAGCAGTTCTTC. Its protein is CASSPTGGYEQFF.

This clonotype was counted only a few times. This chain uses TRBV6-2 or TRBV6-3 with TRBJ1-1; 9 bases are a match to TRBD1. Per the germline V gene, CDR1 is MNHEY and CDR2 is SVGEGT. The length of the CDR3 is 13 residues. With 6 bases clipped from V and 5 bases from J, the junction kept 4 bases outside the gene matches. Here the CDR3 DNA reads TGTGCCAGCAGAACAGGGGGCTCGACTGAAGCTTTCTTT. This codes for CASRTGGSTEAFF.

The V call is TRBV15, the J call TRBJ1-1; D uncertain. The germline CDR1 and CDR2 sequences are LNHNV and YYDKDF (reference sequence). With 5 bases removed from V and 1 base from J, the gap between germline ends came to 14 bases. The CDR3 length is 15 residues. The CDR3: CATSVLTVANTEAFF. In DNA, the CDR3 is TGTGCCACCAGCGTTTTGACCGTAGCGAACACTGAAGCTTTCTTT.

This clonotype has a count of ten or more. The chain combines TRBV27 with TRBJ2-5; D perhaps matches TRBD2 (6 bases). V was clipped by 3 bases and J by 3 bases, with 11 bases between them. Germline loops: CDR1 MNHEY, CDR2 SMNVEV (reference sequence). This CDR3 spans 14 amino acids. CDR3: CASSFNGEEETQYF. DNA of the CDR3: TGTGCCAGCAGTTTCAACGGGGAGGAAGAGACCCAGTACTTC.

The gene calls are TRBV18 and TRBJ2-2, with unresolved D. The V gene's germline CDR1 is KGHSH and CDR2 LQKENI. CDR3 length equals 12 residues. V lost 6 bases and J 4 bases, leaving 6 bases between the germline ends. CDR3 residues: CASSDSTGELFF. CDR3 DNA: TGTGCCAGCTCCGACTCCACCGGGGAGCTGTTTTTT.

This clonotype appeared a few times. The rearrangement joins TRBV3-1 to TRBJ2-4; D is ambiguous. The CDR3 has 16 residues. Per the germline V gene, CDR1 is LGHDT and CDR2 is YNNKEL (reference sequence). Trimming took off 0 bases at V and 0 bases at J, with 9 bases between the two ends. In DNA, the CDR3 is TGTGCCAGCAGCCAAGAGTTCCAGTTAGCCAAAAACATTCAGTACTTC. As protein: CASSQEFQLAKNIQYF.

This clonotype was recorded at least ten times. The chain combines TRBV29-1 with TRBJ2-7; no definite D call. Trimming pared 4 bases from V and 0 bases from J, leaving 7 bases between. CDR3 length equals 12 residues. Germline V gene lookup returns CDR1 SQVTM and CDR2 ANQGSEA. CDR3 amino acids: CSVVVTSYEQYF. Here the CDR3 DNA reads TGCAGCGTTGTGGTGACCTCCTACGAGCAGTACTTC.

V usage is TRBV7-6 and J usage is TRBJ2-1, with TRBD2 identical over 8 bases. The CDR3 loop spans 17 amino acids. Trimming cost V 8 bases and J 1 base; bases outside gene matches: 13. Germline V CDR1 and CDR2: SGHVS, FNYEAQ. The CDR3 region has the DNA TGTGCCAGCGCCGTGAAAATAAGCGGGAGATCCTACAATGAGCAGTTCTTC. It is translated as CASAVKISGRSYNEQFF.